These 32 T cell receptor beta chains originate from one sample sequenced in a study of blood T cell repertoires in COVID-19. The method was immunoSEQ multiplex PCR; TCRdb's version includes in-frame clones alone and lacks a portion of them. The sample carries 200,000 to 250,000 clones, 82% recorded once. Sequencing was done on a sample of peripheral blood. The receptor source for this set is a woman of 80 years or more with COVID-19, enrolled during active disease.

This chain links TRBV6-6 with TRBJ1-2; 7 bases agree with TRBD1. The CDR3 loop spans 14 amino acids. Germline CDR1 is MNHNY and CDR2 is SVGAGI (reference sequence). The V and J ends lost 8 bases and 0 bases, in that order; junction bases with no gene match: 6. The CDR3 reads CASARDRTNYGYTF. CDR3 DNA: TGTGCCAGCGCGCGGGACAGAACTAACTATGGCTACACCTTC.

The sample holds a few counts of this clone. This chain connects TRBV5-1 to TRBJ2-7; 7 nucleotides align to TRBD2. The CDR3 length is 14 residues. From germline, CDR1 is SGHRS and CDR2 YFSETQ. V was pared by 2 bases and J by 0 bases, with 2 bases of the junction left unmatched. As DNA, the CDR3 is TGCGCCAGCAGCTTTAGCGGGTACTCCTACGAGCAGTACTTC. This codes for CASSFSGYSYEQYF.

The chain recombines TRBV28 with TRBJ1-4; a weak D match, TRBD1 (6 bases). Trimming cost V 6 bases and J 8 bases, with 19 bases left between them. The CDR3 runs 15 residues. Germline CDR1 and CDR2: MDHEN and SYDVKM. CDR3 amino acids: CASSSGGLIGEKLFF. The CDR3 region has the DNA TGTGCCAGCAGCTCGGGGGGGCTCATTGGGGAAAAACTGTTTTTT.

A few counts support this clone. This chain links TRBV5-8 with TRBJ1-1; D not certain. The CDR3 sequence is 19 residues long. Germline loops: CDR1 SGHTS, CDR2 YDEGEE. Deletions cut 0 bases from V and 2 bases from J, with 23 bases between. The CDR3 bases are TGTGCCAGCAGCTTGGGTCTCCGGCAGATTGGGAGGACCAACACTGAAGCTTTCTTT. It encodes CASSLGLRQIGRTNTEAFF.

The V call is TRBV28, the J call TRBJ2-7; TRBD2 agrees at 10 bases. CDR1 and CDR2 from the germline V gene are MDHEN and SYDVKM. CDR3 length: 15 residues. V was clipped by 4 bases and J by 6 bases; unmatched bases: 9. The CDR3 DNA sequence: TGTGCCAGCAGTTCCCAAGCGGGAGGGCCTGGCGAGCAGTACTTC. Its protein is CASSSQAGGPGEQYF. Full variable domain (missing parts from reference TRBV28 and TRBJ2-7): DVKVTQSSRYLVKRTGEKVFLECVQDMDHENMFWYRQDPGLGLRLIYFSYDVKMKEKGDIPEGYSVSREKKERFSLILESASTNQTSMYLCASSSQAGGPGEQYFGPGTRLTVT.

The sample holds one count of this clone. V and J are TRBV27 and TRBJ2-7; 14 nucleotides match TRBD2. CDR1 is MNHEY, CDR2 SMNVEV, per germline (reference sequence). The CDR3 is 17 residues long. The V segment lost 6 bases and the J segment 3 bases; nucleotides outside the gene matches: 10. The CDR3 sequence: CASRQRTSGRRDYEQYF. The DNA for the CDR3 is TGTGCCAGCAGACAGAGGACTAGCGGGAGGCGAGACTACGAGCAGTACTTC.

This clone was observed a few times. The J gene is TRBJ2-7, the V gene TRBV5-1, with TRBD2 identical over 10 bases. CDR3 size: 15 residues. Germline-derived CDR1 and CDR2 are SGHRS and YFSETQ. Trimming took 2 bases from V and 6 from J; bases not matched to a gene: 8. The CDR3 DNA reads as TGCGCCAGCAGCTTAATTCTAGCGGGAGACGGCGAGCAGTACTTC. Residues: CASSLILAGDGEQYF.

V gene TRBV19 combines with J gene TRBJ2-7; D is perhaps TRBD2 (5 bases). Trimming removed 6 bases at V and 1 base at J, with 10 bases between. This CDR3 is built from 13 residues. The germline CDR1 and CDR2 sequences are LNHDA and SQIVND (reference sequence). For the CDR3, the DNA is TGTGCCAGTAGCCGAGGCGGGTCCTACGAGCAGTACTTC. It codes for CASSRGGSYEQYF.

This chain uses TRBV27 with TRBJ2-3; maybe TRBD2 (5 bases). Germline V gives CDR1 MNHEY, CDR2 SMNVEV (reference sequence). V lost 4 bases and J 2 bases, leaving 22 bases between the germline ends. This CDR3 spans 18 amino acids. The CDR3 is CASSSVPPGVAPTDTQYF. CDR3 DNA sequence: TGTGCCAGCAGTTCCGTACCCCCCGGGGTAGCGCCCACAGATACGCAGTATTTT.

V usage is TRBV10-2 and J usage is TRBJ2-1; D gene uncertain. The V end was cut by 7 bases, the J end by 10 bases, with 11 bases between. The CDR3 has 11 residues. CDR1 is WSHSY and CDR2 is SAAADI in the germline V gene. The CDR3 DNA follows: TGCGCCAGCAAATCGGGTTACGAGCAGTTCTTC. Translated: CASKSGYEQFF.

The gene calls are TRBV15 and TRBJ1-6; D is perhaps TRBD1 (6 bases). V gave up 0 bases and J gave up 9 bases, with 18 bases separating them. The CDR3 is 17 amino acids. From germline, CDR1 is LNHNV and CDR2 YYDKDF (reference sequence). The CDR3 spells CATSRDHREGFFSPLHF. As DNA, the CDR3 is TGTGCCACCAGCAGAGATCACAGGGAGGGATTTTTTTCACCCCTCCACTTT.

This clone occurred once. V and J are TRBV18 and TRBJ1-2, with 7 bases that match TRBD1. This CDR3 contains 17 residues. The trim removed 0 bases at V and 0 bases at J, leaving 7 bases unmatched. Germline V gene data show CDR1 as KGHSH and CDR2 as LQKENI. CDR3: CASSPPGLRGPNYGYTF. In DNA, the CDR3 is TGTGCCAGCTCACCACCGGGGTTAAGGGGGCCTAACTATGGCTACACCTTC.

V usage is TRBV2 and J usage is TRBJ1-4; D gene unclear. The V and J ends lost 2 bases and 4 bases respectively, with 8 bases between them. The germline CDR1 and CDR2 sequences are SNHLY and FYNNEI. This CDR3 is built from 14 residues. The chain's CDR3 is CASSETPINEKLFF. The CDR3 nucleotides are TGTGCCAGCAGTGAAACGCCTATTAATGAAAAACTGTTTTTT. Looking up the rest from reference TRBV2 and TRBJ1-4 gives the full variable domain: EPEVTQTPSHQVTQMGQEVILRCVPISNHLYFYWYRQILGQKVEFLVSFYNNEISEKSEIFDDQFSVERPDGSNFTLKIRSTKLEDSAMYFCASSETPINEKLFFGSGTQLSVL.

J is TRBJ2-7 and V is TRBV6-5; D not certain. V dropped 0 bases and J dropped 5 bases, with 14 bases sitting between them. The CDR3 covers 15 residues. Germline CDR1 reads MNHEY; CDR2 reads SVGAGI. CDR3 loop: CASSYSSVMSHEQYF. CDR3 DNA sequence: TGTGCCAGCAGTTACTCGTCGGTAATGAGCCACGAGCAGTACTTC.

For this clone: One end of the junction does not line up with germline, which may come from a read error. The chain recombines TRBV6-5 with TRBJ2-3; D may match TRBD1 or TRBD2 (6 bases each). The germline gives CDR1 MNHEY, CDR2 SVGAGI. The CDR3 has 16 amino acids. In nucleotides, the CDR3 is TGTGCCAGCATTTACGGGGGCCCGGGTAGGGCAGATACGCAGTATTTT. Its protein is CASIYGGPGRADTQYF.

The chain has TRBV18 and TRBJ2-3; 7 bases fit TRBD2. The germline V gene has CDR1 KGHSH and CDR2 LQKENI. V lost 3 bases to trimming and J lost 2 bases; unmatched junction nucleotides: 8. The CDR3 spans 16 residues. The CDR3 nucleotides read TGTGCCAGCTCACCGGGGCGGGAGACCTACACAGATACGCAGTATTTT. This translates into CASSPGRETYTDTQYF.

This chain joins TRBV18 and TRBJ1-5; 9 bases are a match to TRBD1. CDR3 length equals 16 residues. The V gene's germline CDR1 is KGHSH and CDR2 LQKENI. After removal of 2 bases from V and 7 bases from J, the junction contained 9 bases not matched to a gene. CDR3 coding DNA: TGTGCCAGCTCACCAACAGGGGGCGCAAGTTACCAGCCCCAGCATTTT. Residues: CASSPTGGASYQPQHF. Using reference TRBV18 and TRBJ1-5 for the parts outside the CDR3, the full variable domain is NAGVMQNPRHLVRRRGQEARLRCSPMKGHSHVYWYRQLPEEGLKFMVYLQKENIIDESGMPKERFSAEFPKEGPSILRIQQVVRGDSAAYFCASSPTGGASYQPQHFGDGTRLSIL.

The chain couples TRBV5-1 to TRBJ2-2, with a weak D call TRBD1 (5 bases). The CDR3 runs to 15 residues. Trimming cost V 3 bases and J 4 bases, with 13 bases left between them. CDR1 and CDR2 (germline): SGHRS, YFSETQ. The CDR3 spells CASSSTESLTGELFF. The CDR3 DNA follows: TGCGCCAGCAGCTCGACAGAGAGCCTCACCGGGGAGCTGTTTTTT.

The rearrangement uses TRBV12-3 or TRBV12-4 and TRBJ2-1, with D maybe TRBD1 (5 bases). The CDR3 totals 11 residues. V lost 6 bases and J lost 7, with 7 bases in between. The CDR3 region is CASSRTNEQFF. The CDR3 DNA sequence: TGTGCCAGCAGCCGGACAAATGAGCAGTTCTTC.

This sequence joins TRBV24-1 and TRBJ1-5; D possibly corresponds to TRBD1 (6 bases). The CDR3 runs 15 residues. Germline V lookup: CDR1 KGHDR, CDR2 SFDVKD. Trimming left V 4 bases short and J 7 bases short, with 16 bases between. CDR3 amino acids: CATSDLKGGDQPQHF. CDR3 DNA sequence: TGTGCCACCAGTGACCTTAAGGGGGGGGACCAGCCCCAGCATTTT.

The CDR3 DNA is TGCGCCAGCAGCGGCGACAGGGGCACTGAAGCTTTCTTT. Amino acids: CASSGDRGTEAFF. This sequence joins TRBV5-1 and TRBJ1-1; 8 bases map to TRBD1. The trim removed 4 bases at V and 4 bases at J, leaving 3 bases unmatched. The CDR3 has 13 amino acids. Per germline, CDR1 SGHRS and CDR2 YFSETQ.

The chain combines TRBV7-3 with TRBJ2-3; TRBD2 aligns across 13 bases. Germline lookup yields CDR1 SGHTA and CDR2 FQGTGA. The CDR3 has 18 amino acids. The V segment lost 1 base and the J segment 2 bases; nucleotides outside the gene matches: 6. The CDR3 region is CASSLMSGTSGDTDTQYF. In DNA, the CDR3 is TGTGCCAGCAGCTTAATGTCGGGGACTAGCGGGGACACAGATACGCAGTATTTT.

The chain employs TRBV20-1 and TRBJ2-1, with 7 bases aligning to TRBD1. This CDR3 is 15 amino acids long. V lost 3 bases to trimming and J lost 1 base; unmatched junction nucleotides: 6. CDR1 and CDR2 from the germline V gene are DFQATT and SNEGSKA (reference sequence). The CDR3 loop reads CSASGTDRSYNEQFF. The CDR3 DNA reads as TGCAGTGCTAGTGGGACAGACAGGTCCTACAATGAGCAGTTCTTC.

Only a few counts were recorded for this clone. This sample also contains other DNA sequences that code for the same CDR3. The V gene is TRBV5-1, the J gene TRBJ1-1, with 7 bases aligning to TRBD1. CDR3 length: 14 residues. V shed 3 bases and J 1 base; nucleotides not matched to a gene: 3. Per the germline V gene, CDR1 is SGHRS and CDR2 is YFSETQ. CDR3 residues: CASSSQGGNTEAFF. The CDR3 bases are TGCGCCAGCAGCTCTCAGGGGGGGAACACTGAAGCTTTCTTT. Looking up the rest from reference TRBV5-1 and TRBJ1-1 gives the full variable domain: KAGVTQTPRYLIKTRGQQVTLSCSPISGHRSVSWYQQTPGQGLQFLFEYFSETQRNKGNFPGRFSGRQFSNSRSEMNVSTLELGDSALYLCASSSQGGNTEAFFGQGTRLTVV.

The V gene is TRBV5-1, the J gene TRBJ1-5; no firm D call. The CDR3 extends over 11 amino acids. The germline V gene encodes CDR1 SGHRS and CDR2 YFSETQ. V dropped 5 bases and J dropped 7 bases, with 7 bases sitting between them. The CDR3 is CASRLEQPQHF. CDR3 nucleotides: TGCGCCAGCAGGCTTGAGCAGCCCCAGCATTTT.

The CDR3 nucleotides are TGCGCCAGCCAAGGGAATCACGGGATGAACACTGAAGCTTTCTTT. This encodes CASQGNHGMNTEAFF. The chain combines TRBV5-1 with TRBJ1-1; D call uncertain. The CDR3 extends over 15 amino acids. Germline V gene sequence: CDR1 SGHRS, CDR2 YFSETQ. The V end lost 7 bases, the J end lost 0 bases, and 16 bases lay between the germline ends.

The rearrangement links TRBV4-3 to TRBJ2-5; maybe TRBD2 (7 bases). The CDR3 consists of 16 residues. The germline V gene has CDR1 LGHNA and CDR2 YSLEER. Trimming shortened V by 1 base and J by 5 bases, and 17 bases separated the two germline ends. The CDR3, as DNA: TGCGCCAGCAGCCAAGGATCAATGGGAGGGGGTGAGACCCAGTACTTC. Its translation: CASSQGSMGGGETQYF.

This clone was found once. This chain links TRBV14 with TRBJ2-7; weak D call: TRBD2 (6 bases). The CDR3 totals 14 residues. Per the germline V gene, CDR1 is SGHDN and CDR2 is FVKESK. The V and J ends lost 4 bases and 6 bases respectively, with 16 bases between them. For the CDR3, the DNA is TGTGCCAGCAGCCCCGCCGGGACTTTCCGCGAGCAGTACTTC. Its translation is CASSPAGTFREQYF.

This chain links TRBV5-4 with TRBJ2-1; 8 nucleotides align to TRBD1. CDR1 and CDR2 (germline): SGHNT, YYREEE (reference sequence). The V and J ends lost 0 bases and 6 bases, in that order; junction bases with no gene match: 5. The CDR3 runs 15 residues. CDR3 sequence: CASSLVEGTGNEQFF. The CDR3, as DNA: TGTGCCAGCAGCTTGGTAGAGGGGACAGGCAATGAGCAGTTCTTC. The variable domain in full, completed from reference TRBV5-4 and TRBJ2-1, reads ETGVTQSPTHLIKTRGQQVTLRCSSQSGHNTVSWYQQALGQGPQFIFQYYREEENGRGNFPPRFSGLQFPNYSSELNVNALELDDSALYLCASSLVEGTGNEQFFGPGTRLTVL.

V usage is TRBV10-3 and J usage is TRBJ1-6; TRBD1 aligns across 9 bases. V gave up 6 bases and J gave up 5 bases; unmatched junction bases: 2. The CDR3 is 14 residues long. CDR1 ENHRY and CDR2 SYGVKD come from the germline V gene. The CDR3 DNA sequence: TGTGCCATCAGCCGGGACAGGGATAATTCACCCCTCCACTTT. Translation gives CAISRDRDNSPLHF.

The count of this clone is one. This chain uses TRBV2 with TRBJ2-7, with a possible D match to TRBD1 (5 bases). The CDR3 has 15 amino acids. The ends were cut back, 4 bases at V and 3 bases at J, with 16 bases in the middle. CDR1 and CDR2 from the germline V gene are SNHLY and FYNNEI. CDR3 sequence: CASSVGRALNYEQYF. CDR3 nucleotide sequence: TGTGCCAGCAGTGTCGGCAGGGCCCTAAACTACGAGCAGTACTTC. Drawing the rest from reference TRBV2 and TRBJ2-7, the complete variable domain is EPEVTQTPSHQVTQMGQEVILRCVPISNHLYFYWYRQILGQKVEFLVSFYNNEISEKSEIFDDQFSVERPDGSNFTLKIRSTKLEDSAMYFCASSVGRALNYEQYFGPGTRLTVT.

The chain uses TRBV12-3 or TRBV12-4 and TRBJ1-1; D is unclear. V lost 4 bases and J lost 7, with 7 bases in between. This CDR3 region has 11 residues. CDR3 coding DNA: TGTGCCAGCAGTTCCCGGGGTGAAGCTTTCTTT. Translating it yields CASSSRGEAFF.